The subject of this entry is one T cell receptor beta chain. This clonotype has just a few counts. Its antigen remains unidentified. No much larger clone is present one base from it, and per-base qualities are unavailable. These data are taken from a study of T-cell memory formation after mild COVID-19 (dated by TCRdb to the early 2020s). Notes on the research overall: TCR sequence clusters from the two donors were largely donor specific. Two young, previously healthy adult volunteers, one female and one male, were included in the cohort. In a couple of donors, T-cell clones that expanded and contracted after mild COVID-19 were tracked by sequencing TCRalpha and TCRbeta repertoires over time.

The research as a whole found: Some responding clones were detected in pre-infection memory, suggesting pre-existing cross-reactive memory T cells joined the SARS-CoV-2 response. Clones that contracted from day 15 to 85 showed balanced CD4/CD8 phenotypes, whereas a second wave of clones that expanded from day 15 to 37 leaned towards CD4+. SARS-CoV-2 specificity was not confirmed for the second-wave clones peaking on day 37. Contracting CD4+ clones were located mainly in the CM and EM memory subsets, whereas CD8+ clones were found to be enriched in EMRA. Only a couple of mild cases were covered in the study, and larger cohorts including severe cases with pre-infection samples were considered necessary.

V lost 0 bases and J lost 0 bases; the stretch between them is 4 bases long. CDR1 and CDR2 (LGHNA, YNFKEQ) derive from the germline V gene. CDR3 length: 14 amino acids, cysteine to phenylalanine. Only the CDR3 part of the read is kept: 42 bases, read in frame from the first base. Sequencing was performed on an Illumina NovaSeq 6000. TCRalpha and TCRbeta cDNA libraries were built by 5'RACE with constant-segment primers, adding sample barcodes and unique molecular identifiers. Trizol reagent was used to extract RNA from every sample. Amplification of the libraries took two PCR steps, and the second step added a second sample barcode plus Illumina TruSeq adapters. Sequencing of the libraries was done on an Illumina NovaSeq, producing 2 x 150 bp paired-end reads. As for how the authors treated the data: Reads were demultiplexed and collapsed into UMI-guided consensus sequences with migec v1.2.7. With mixcr v2.1.11, UMI consensuses were aligned to TRA and TRB V and J templates and assembled into clonotypes. Clonotypes were classified as expanded or contracted when called significant by both edgeR and NoisET, with noise models trained on biological replicates. For edgeR calls, the thresholds were a false discovery rate-adjusted p below 0.01 and a log2 fold-change of 1. As an exploratory analysis of dynamics, PCA with hierarchical clustering was applied to max-normalized trajectories of the 1000 most abundant clonotypes. Separately sequenced CD4+ and CD8+ repertoires were used to assign the CD4 or CD8 phenotype of responding clones. Starting from the raw public reads, TCRdb applied fastp trimming at Q25, assembled clones with MiXCR and retained in-frame beta chains. Rows are combined by CDR3 protein, so each entry shows the most common genes and DNA. The V and J calls shown here were made by TCRdb, not taken from the authors' results. For this sample the table gives 350,000 to 500,000 distinct CDR3 sequences, of which 23% were detected only once. The ten most abundant clones make up approximately 14% of the sample.

PBMCs were isolated by Ficoll-Paque density gradient centrifugation. The sequence came from an adult woman who had mild COVID-19 (a few samples of this study predate the infection). The sample titles of this study are shuffled in the database, so cell type and time point are left out; the donor was told from shared clones. In this chain, TRBV4-2 is recombined with TRBJ2-3; the D gene is unclear. Sequencing input: PBMCs or a T cell subset sorted from them (not recorded which). The CDR3 in this case is CASSQDQSTDTQYF. At the DNA level, the sequence is TGTGCCAGCAGCCAAGACCAGAGCACAGATACGCAGTATTTT.